This TCR beta chain was sequenced during a study of STAT5B mutations in CD4+ large granular lymphocyte leukemia. Libraries were prepared by immunoSEQ multiplex PCR; TCRdb keeps only in-frame clonotypes and omits some of them. The data hold tens of thousands of clones, with 75% to 85% observed a single time. This clone was seen a few times. The antigen is not known. General observations from the study: No patients shared main leukemic clonotypes, though around 25% appeared at low frequency elsewhere.

This receptor was taken from a human donor in good health. The material sequenced was CD4+ T cells from blood buffy coats.

CDR3 region: CASSPGQSDTEAFF. The DNA of the CDR3 is TGTGCCAGCTCACCGGGACAGTCGGACACTGAAGCTTTCTTT. The chain has TRBV18 and TRBJ1-1, with TRBD1 matching 7 bases. CDR1 and CDR2 from the germline V gene are KGHSH and LQKENI. Unmatched junction bases numbered 4, after V lost 3 bases and J lost 3 bases. The CDR3 runs to 14 residues.